This TCR beta chain was captured by sequencing in a study of blood T cell repertoires in COVID-19. For the study at large: T cells, B-cell-depleted T cells, or PBMCs provided the cDNA or gDNA that served as material.

This clone occurred a few times. Study processing details: Quantification of nucleated cells was approximated via reference gene primer amplification. The assay was immunoSEQ multiplex PCR, and TCRdb's table has in-frame clones only and misses some. V and J calls and clone size are those listed in that table; D and trimming were worked out from the DNA. The table has nearly 60,000 clones, roughly 84% seen once; the top ten hold roughly 4.5%. The V gene's germline CDR1 is LGHNA and CDR2 YNFKEQ. Trimming cost V 4 bases and J 4 bases; bases outside gene matches: 12. This CDR3 region has 17 residues. The clonotype comes from a man in his forties with active COVID-19. V gene TRBV4-2 combines with J gene TRBJ1-1; TRBD1 aligns across 10 bases. The sequencing sample was made of peripheral blood. CDR3 in DNA: TGTGCCAGCAGCCCTTCTCCGACAGGGGGCTTTATCACTGAAGCTTTCTTT. Translation gives CASSPSPTGGFITEAFF.